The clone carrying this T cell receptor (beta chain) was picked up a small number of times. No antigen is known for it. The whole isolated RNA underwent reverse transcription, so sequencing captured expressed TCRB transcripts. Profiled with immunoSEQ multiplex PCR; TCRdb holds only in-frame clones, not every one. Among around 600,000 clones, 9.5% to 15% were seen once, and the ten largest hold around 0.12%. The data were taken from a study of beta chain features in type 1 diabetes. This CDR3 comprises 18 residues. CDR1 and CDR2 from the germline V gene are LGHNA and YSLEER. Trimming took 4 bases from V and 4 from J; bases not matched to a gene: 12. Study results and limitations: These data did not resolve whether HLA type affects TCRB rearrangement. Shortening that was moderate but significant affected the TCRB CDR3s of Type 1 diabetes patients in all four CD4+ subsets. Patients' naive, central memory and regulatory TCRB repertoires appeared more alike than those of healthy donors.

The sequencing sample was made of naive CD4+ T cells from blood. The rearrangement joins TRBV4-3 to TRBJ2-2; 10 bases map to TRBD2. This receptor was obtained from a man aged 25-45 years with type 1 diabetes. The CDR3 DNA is TGCGCCAGCAGCCGAGGAACGGGACTAGCGCGCGGCACCGGGGAGCTGTTTTTT. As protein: CASSRGTGLARGTGELFF.